The present entry profiles one TCR beta chain with its context. The antigen is undetermined. Clones were sequenced by immunoSEQ multiplex PCR, and TCRdb holds only the in-frame ones, with some missing. The data show 4,500 to 7,000 clones, around 65% seen once. This entry belongs to a study of CD8 T cell repertoires and HIV-1 epitope variants. The CDR3 covers 15 residues. Germline-derived CDR1 and CDR2 are SGHDT and YYEEEE. V was clipped by 4 bases and J by 5 bases; unmatched bases: 5. Sequenced input: cultured CD8+ T cells derived from PBMCs. This clonotype was obtained from a male donor with HIV. This chain links TRBV5-6 with TRBJ2-3; 12 bases match TRBD2. The CDR3 is CASSRLAGDGDTQYF. CDR3 DNA sequence: TGTGCCAGCAGCCGACTAGCGGGAGATGGAGATACGCAGTATTTT.